This T cell receptor (beta chain) stems from a study of blood T cell repertoires in COVID-19. Germline V gene data show CDR1 as SNHLY and CDR2 as FYNNEI. Germline trimming cut 8 bases from V and 0 bases from J; bases unmatched to any gene: 13. The CDR3 has 16 amino acids. Data came from immunoSEQ multiplex PCR; TCRdb stores just in-frame clones and leaves some out. The top ten hold about 33% of the sample, which has 45,000 or so clones, approximately 85% seen once. The chain combines TRBV2 with TRBJ2-7, with TRBD2 identical over 7 bases. The origin of this receptor is a woman of 80 years or more with acute or convalescent COVID-19. The sequenced material came from peripheral blood. In nucleotides, the CDR3 is TGTGCCAGCTGGGGGGGGGACGGGGTGGGCTCCTACGAGCAGTACTTC. Translation gives CASWGGDGVGSYEQYF.